Given below is one T cell receptor (beta chain) in context. Its antigen is still unknown. The sample belongs to a study of post-analysis software for immune sequencing data. The study's findings and limits: With TRBV5-6, TRBV5-1 and TRBV20-1 included, about five TRBV segments were more frequent in patients than in controls.

The CDR3 loop spans 10 amino acids. The germline V gene encodes CDR1 SEHNR and CDR2 FQNEAQ (reference sequence). The V gene lost 4 bases and the J gene lost 8 bases, with 3 bases spanning the gap. TCR beta cDNA libraries included unique molecular identifiers. TCRdb analysed the PCR reads with MiXCR anew, one entry per CDR3 protein. The sample holds roughly 540,000 distinct CDR3 sequences, around 36% seen once. Sequencing input: blood. This clonotype was obtained from a girl younger than 18 with multiple sclerosis. This chain links TRBV7-9 with TRBJ2-1; D is unresolved. The CDR3 nucleotides read TGTGCCAGCAGCTGGGATGAGCAGTTCTTC. Protein product: CASSWDEQFF. The whole variable domain, remainder taken from reference TRBV7-9 and TRBJ2-1, is DTGVSQNPRHKITKRGQNVTFRCDPISEHNRLYWYRQTLGQGPEFLTYFQNEAQLEKSRLLSDRFSAERPKGSFSTLEIQRTEQGDSAMYLCASSWDEQFFGPGTRLTVL.